The clone carrying this TCR beta chain has just a few counts. This entry is derived from a study of blood T cell repertoires in COVID-19. Across the study: The United States, Italy and Spain provided the acute and convalescent COVID-19 samples.

In Seattle, patients joined the study during active infection and were tracked longitudinally. Per the study methods: Amplification with reference gene primers provided the estimates of nucleated cell counts. Produced via immunoSEQ multiplex PCR; TCRdb's table is partial and in-frame only. The V and J calls and clone size were taken over from that table, and D and trimming were inferred from the DNA. The sample lists 150,000 to 200,000 clones; 82% were seen once. Germline assignment: CDR1 SGHRS and CDR2 YFSETQ. The CDR3 contains 15 residues. V was clipped by 0 bases and J by 1 base, with 8 bases between them.

Material for sequencing was peripheral blood. The receptor was derived from a woman aged 60-75 years with COVID-19, enrolled during active disease. The chain recombines TRBV5-1 with TRBJ2-1; no clear D gene. The CDR3 protein is CASSLASLSYNEQFF. The CDR3 DNA sequence: TGCGCCAGCAGCTTGGCCTCTCTTTCCTACAATGAGCAGTTCTTC.